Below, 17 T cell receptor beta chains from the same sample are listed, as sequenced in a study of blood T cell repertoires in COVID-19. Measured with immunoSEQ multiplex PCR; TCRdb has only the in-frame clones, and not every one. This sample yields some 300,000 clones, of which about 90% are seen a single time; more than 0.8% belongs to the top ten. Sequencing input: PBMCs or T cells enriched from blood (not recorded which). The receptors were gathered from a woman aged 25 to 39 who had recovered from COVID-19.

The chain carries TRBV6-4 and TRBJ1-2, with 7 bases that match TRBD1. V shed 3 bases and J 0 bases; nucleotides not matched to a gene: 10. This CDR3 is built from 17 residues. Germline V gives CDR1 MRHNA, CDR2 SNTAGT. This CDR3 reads CASSDRPGQTTNYGYTF. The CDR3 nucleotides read TGTGCCAGCAGTGATCGACCGGGACAGACTACTAACTATGGCTACACCTTC.

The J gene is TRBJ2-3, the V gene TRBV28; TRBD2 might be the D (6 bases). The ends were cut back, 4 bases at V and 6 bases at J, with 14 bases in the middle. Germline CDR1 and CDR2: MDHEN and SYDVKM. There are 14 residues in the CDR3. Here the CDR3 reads CASSSFAGSDTQYF. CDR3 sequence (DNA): TGTGCCAGCAGTTCGTTTGCGGGGAGCGATACGCAGTATTTT. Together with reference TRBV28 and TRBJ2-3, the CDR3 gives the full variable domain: DVKVTQSSRYLVKRTGEKVFLECVQDMDHENMFWYRQDPGLGLRLIYFSYDVKMKEKGDIPEGYSVSREKKERFSLILESASTNQTSMYLCASSSFAGSDTQYFGPGTRLTVL.

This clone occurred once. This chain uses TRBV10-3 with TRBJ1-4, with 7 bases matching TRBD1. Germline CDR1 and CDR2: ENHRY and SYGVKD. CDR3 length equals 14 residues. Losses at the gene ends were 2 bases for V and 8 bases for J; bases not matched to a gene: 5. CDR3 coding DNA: TGTGCCATCAGTGAGGGACAGGAGGGGGAAAAACTGTTTTTT. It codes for CAISEGQEGEKLFF.

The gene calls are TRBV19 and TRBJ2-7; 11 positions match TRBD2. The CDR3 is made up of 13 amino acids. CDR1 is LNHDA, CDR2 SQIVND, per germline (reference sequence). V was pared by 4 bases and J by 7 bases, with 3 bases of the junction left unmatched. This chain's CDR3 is CASSTRTSGEQYF. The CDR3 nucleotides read TGTGCCAGTAGTACCAGGACTAGCGGGGAGCAGTACTTC.

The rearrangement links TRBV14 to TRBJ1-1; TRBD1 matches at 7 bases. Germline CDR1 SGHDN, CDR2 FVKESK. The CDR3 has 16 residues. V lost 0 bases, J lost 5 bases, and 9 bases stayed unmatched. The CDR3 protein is CASSQEGQGERTEAFF. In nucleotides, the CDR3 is TGTGCCAGCAGCCAAGAGGGGCAGGGGGAAAGGACTGAAGCTTTCTTT.

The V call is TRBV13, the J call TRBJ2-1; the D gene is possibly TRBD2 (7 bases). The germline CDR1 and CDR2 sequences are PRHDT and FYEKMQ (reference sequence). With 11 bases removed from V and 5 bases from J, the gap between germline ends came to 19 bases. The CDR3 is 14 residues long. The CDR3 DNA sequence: TGTGCCTGCCCGGGTCGGGGGGCCGACAATGAGCAGTTCTTC. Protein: CACPGRGADNEQFF.

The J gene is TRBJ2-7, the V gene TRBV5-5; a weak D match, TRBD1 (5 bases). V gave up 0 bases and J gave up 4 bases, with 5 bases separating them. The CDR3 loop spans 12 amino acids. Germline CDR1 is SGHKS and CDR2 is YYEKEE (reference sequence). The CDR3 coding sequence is TGTGCCAGCAGCTTGGAGGGGTACGAGCAGTACTTC. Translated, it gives CASSLEGYEQYF.

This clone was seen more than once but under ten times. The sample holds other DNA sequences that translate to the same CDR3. CDR3 bases: TGTGCCAGTAGTATAGCAGCTAGCGGGGGACAAGAGACCCAGTACTTC. It specifies CASSIAASGGQETQYF. The chain uses TRBV19 and TRBJ2-5; 10 bases fit TRBD2. V shed 1 base and J 2 bases; nucleotides not matched to a gene: 4. Germline-derived CDR1 and CDR2 are LNHDA and SQIVND (reference sequence). CDR3 length: 16 amino acids.

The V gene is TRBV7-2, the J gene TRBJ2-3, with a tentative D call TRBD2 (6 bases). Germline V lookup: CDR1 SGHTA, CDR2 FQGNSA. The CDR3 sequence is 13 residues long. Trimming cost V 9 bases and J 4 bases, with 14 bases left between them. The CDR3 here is CARTVGGADTQYF. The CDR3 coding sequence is TGTGCCAGAACGGTGGGAGGAGCAGATACGCAGTATTTT.

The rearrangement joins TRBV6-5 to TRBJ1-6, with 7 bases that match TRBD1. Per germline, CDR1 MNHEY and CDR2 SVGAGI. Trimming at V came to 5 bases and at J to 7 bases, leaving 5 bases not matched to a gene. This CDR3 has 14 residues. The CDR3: CASSQSGGNSPLHF. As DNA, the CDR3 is TGTGCCAGCAGTCAATCAGGGGGGAATTCACCCCTCCACTTT.

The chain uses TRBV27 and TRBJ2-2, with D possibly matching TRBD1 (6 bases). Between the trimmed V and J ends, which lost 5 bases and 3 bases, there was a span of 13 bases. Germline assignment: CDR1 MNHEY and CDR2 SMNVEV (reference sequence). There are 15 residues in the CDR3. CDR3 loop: CASSKRDTDTGELFF. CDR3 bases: TGTGCCAGCAGTAAACGGGACACCGACACCGGGGAGCTGTTTTTT.

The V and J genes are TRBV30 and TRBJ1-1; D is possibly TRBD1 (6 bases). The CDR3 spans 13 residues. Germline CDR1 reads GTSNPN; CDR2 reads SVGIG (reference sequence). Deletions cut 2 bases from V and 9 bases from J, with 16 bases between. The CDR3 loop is CAWSYQKQGKAFF. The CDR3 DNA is TGTGCCTGGAGTTACCAAAAACAGGGTAAAGCTTTCTTT.

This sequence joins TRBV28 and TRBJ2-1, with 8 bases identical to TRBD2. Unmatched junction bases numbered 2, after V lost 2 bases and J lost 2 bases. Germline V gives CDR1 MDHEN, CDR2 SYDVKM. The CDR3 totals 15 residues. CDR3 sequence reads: CASSLAGGTYNEQFF. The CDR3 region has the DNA TGTGCCAGCAGTTTAGCGGGGGGAACCTACAATGAGCAGTTCTTC. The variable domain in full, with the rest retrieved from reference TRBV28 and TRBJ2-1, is DVKVTQSSRYLVKRTGEKVFLECVQDMDHENMFWYRQDPGLGLRLIYFSYDVKMKEKGDIPEGYSVSREKKERFSLILESASTNQTSMYLCASSLAGGTYNEQFFGPGTRLTVL.

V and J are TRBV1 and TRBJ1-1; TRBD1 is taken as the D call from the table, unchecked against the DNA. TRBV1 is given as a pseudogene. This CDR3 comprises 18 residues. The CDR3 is CTSSQEGPWTGVSTEAFF. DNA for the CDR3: TGCACCAGCAGCCAAGAGGGCCCCTGGACAGGGGTAAGCACTGAAGCTTTCTTT.

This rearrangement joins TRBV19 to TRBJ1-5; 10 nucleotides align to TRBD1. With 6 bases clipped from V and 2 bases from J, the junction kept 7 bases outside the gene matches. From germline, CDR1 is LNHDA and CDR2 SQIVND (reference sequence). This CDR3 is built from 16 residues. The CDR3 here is CASRGQGSGGNQPQHF. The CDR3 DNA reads TGTGCCAGTAGGGGACAGGGGTCAGGGGGCAATCAGCCCCAGCATTTT.

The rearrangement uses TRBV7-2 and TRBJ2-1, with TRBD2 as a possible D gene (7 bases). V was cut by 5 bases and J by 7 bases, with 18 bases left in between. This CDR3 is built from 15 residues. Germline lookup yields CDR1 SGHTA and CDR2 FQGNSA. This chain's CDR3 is CASSLRPGGPNEQFF. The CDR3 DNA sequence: TGTGCCAGCAGCCTCCGACCGGGGGGCCCTAATGAGCAGTTCTTC.

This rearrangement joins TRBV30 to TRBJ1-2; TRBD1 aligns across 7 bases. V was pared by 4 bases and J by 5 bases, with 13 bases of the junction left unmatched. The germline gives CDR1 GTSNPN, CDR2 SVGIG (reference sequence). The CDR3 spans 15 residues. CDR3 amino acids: CAWNTGTAGRYGYTF. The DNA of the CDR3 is TGTGCCTGGAACACCGGGACAGCGGGCCGATATGGCTACACCTTC.